Each of the 14 T cell receptor beta chains below was sequenced from the same sample in a study of cytomegalovirus exposure and HLA in healthy donors. The study ran its PCR with 60 Vbeta and 13 Jbeta primers. The protocol was immunoSEQ multiplex PCR, while the TCRdb copy is restricted to in-frame clones and leaves out a portion. This table holds over 95,000 clones, around three quarters found once. The sequenced material came from PBMCs. The receptors were gathered from a human donor in good health.

The V and J genes are TRBV30 and TRBJ2-3, with 8 bases aligning to TRBD2. The germline gives CDR1 GTSNPN, CDR2 SVGIG (reference sequence). This CDR3 has 12 amino acids. After removal of 5 bases from V and 14 bases from J, the junction contained 12 bases not matched to a gene. CDR3 sequence: CAWEPGGNTLYF. The CDR3 DNA is TGTGCCTGGGAACCGGGGGGGAATACTCTGTATTTT.

The chain joins TRBV4-1 to TRBJ1-1; 7 bases are shared with TRBD1. This CDR3 is built from 19 residues. V dropped 4 bases and J dropped 0; count of bases not matched to a gene: 17. Per the germline V gene, CDR1 is MGHRA and CDR2 is YSYEKL. The CDR3 sequence is CASSRSEGTAKPMNTEAFF. The DNA of the CDR3 is TGCGCCAGCAGCCGCTCAGAAGGGACAGCCAAACCAATGAACACTGAAGCTTTCTTT.

The chain carries TRBV6-1 and TRBJ2-7; possible D gene TRBD1, 5 bases. The CDR3 covers 13 residues. The germline V gene has CDR1 MNHNS and CDR2 SASEGT. V gave up 7 bases and J gave up 1 base, with 11 bases separating them. This chain's CDR3 is CASTLGESYEQYF. In nucleotides, the CDR3 is TGTGCCAGCACCCTAGGGGAATCCTACGAGCAGTACTTC.

The rearrangement uses TRBV28 and TRBJ1-1; 9 nucleotides line up with TRBD1. CDR1 is MDHEN, CDR2 SYDVKM, per germline. V shed 4 bases, J shed 1 base, and the junction held 4 bases outside the gene matches. This CDR3 is built from 15 residues. CDR3 coding DNA: TGTGCCAGCAGTTCACAGGGGGCCTCGAACACTGAAGCTTTCTTT. It codes for CASSSQGASNTEAFF.

This clone has a handful of counts. CDR3: CASTSYRETEAFF. CDR3 nucleotide sequence: TGTGCCAGCACGAGCTACAGGGAAACTGAAGCTTTCTTT. This chain links TRBV2 with TRBJ1-1; TRBD1 might be the D (6 bases). The V gene lost 7 bases and the J gene lost 5 bases, with 14 bases spanning the gap. The CDR3 is 13 amino acids. The germline gives CDR1 SNHLY, CDR2 FYNNEI. Drawing the rest from reference TRBV2 and TRBJ1-1, the complete variable domain is EPEVTQTPSHQVTQMGQEVILRCVPISNHLYFYWYRQILGQKVEFLVSFYNNEISEKSEIFDDQFSVERPDGSNFTLKIRSTKLEDSAMYFCASTSYRETEAFFGQGTRLTVV.

The CDR3, as DNA: TGTGCCAGCAGGTCTTTTCGGGGACAAGAGACCCAGTACTTC. Translated: CASRSFRGQETQYF. This chain connects TRBV5-4 to TRBJ2-5, with a possible D match to TRBD2 (5 bases). The germline gives CDR1 SGHNT, CDR2 YYREEE (reference sequence). This CDR3 spans 14 amino acids. The ends were cut back, 5 bases at V and 2 bases at J, with 13 bases in the middle.

The V gene is TRBV29-1, the J gene TRBJ1-2; 9 bases align to TRBD1. Germline lookup yields CDR1 SQVTM and CDR2 ANQGSEA. J was trimmed by 4 bases and V by 2 bases; bases with no gene match: 5. The CDR3 has 14 residues. CDR3 bases: TGCAGCGTTGAACCTACAGGGGGCCGCTATGGCTACACCTTC. Protein: CSVEPTGGRYGYTF.

V is TRBV5-1 and J is TRBJ2-1; 8 bases agree with TRBD1. After removal of 5 bases from V and 8 bases from J, the junction contained 6 bases not matched to a gene. The CDR3 covers 13 residues. Per the germline V gene, CDR1 is SGHRS and CDR2 is YFSETQ. The CDR3: CASRQGAQDEQFF. CDR3 coding DNA: TGCGCCAGCAGGCAGGGGGCGCAGGATGAGCAGTTCTTC. Complete variable domain (other parts from reference TRBV5-1 and TRBJ2-1): KAGVTQTPRYLIKTRGQQVTLSCSPISGHRSVSWYQQTPGQGLQFLFEYFSETQRNKGNFPGRFSGRQFSNSRSEMNVSTLELGDSALYLCASRQGAQDEQFFGPGTRLTVL.

This clone was seen once. CDR3 DNA sequence: TGCGCCAGCAGCCGGGAGGGACTCGCTGGAAACACCATATATTTT. Its translation: CASSREGLAGNTIYF. The chain has TRBV5-1 and TRBJ1-3; a weak D match, TRBD1 (5 bases). This CDR3 spans 15 amino acids. CDR1 is SGHRS, CDR2 YFSETQ, per germline. Trimming pared 4 bases from V and 2 bases from J, leaving 13 bases between.

The V call is TRBV9, the J call TRBJ2-5, with a possible D match to TRBD2 (6 bases). Germline CDR1 and CDR2: SGDLS and YYNGEE. Trimming pared 1 base from V and 3 bases from J, leaving 16 bases between. The CDR3 contains 16 residues. CDR3 amino acids: CASSVSTRRPEETQYF. The DNA of the CDR3 is TGTGCCAGCAGCGTATCGACTAGACGTCCCGAAGAGACCCAGTACTTC.

This clone occurred a few times. The chain combines TRBV7-9 with TRBJ1-2; the D gene is possibly TRBD1 (6 bases). The CDR3 runs 15 residues. From germline, CDR1 is SEHNR and CDR2 FQNEAQ (reference sequence). V gave up 5 bases and J gave up 5 bases, with 18 bases separating them. CDR3 protein: CASSATPGQRYGYTF. In DNA form, the CDR3 reads TGTGCCAGCAGCGCCACCCCAGGACAGAGATATGGCTACACCTTC.

J is TRBJ1-1 and V is TRBV30; TRBD1 might be the D (6 bases). This CDR3 has 14 amino acids. The V and J ends lost 2 bases and 0 bases respectively, with 10 bases between them. CDR1 and CDR2 from the germline V gene are GTSNPN and SVGIG (reference sequence). CDR3 loop: CAWSKQGLNTEAFF. CDR3 coding DNA: TGTGCCTGGAGTAAACAGGGCCTGAACACTGAAGCTTTCTTT.

The chain is built from TRBV19 and TRBJ1-4; weak D call: TRBD1 (5 bases). The V gene lost 6 bases and the J gene lost 7 bases, with 15 bases spanning the gap. Germline loops: CDR1 LNHDA, CDR2 SQIVND (reference sequence). The CDR3 is 14 amino acids. In nucleotides, the CDR3 is TGTGCCAGTAGAGAAACGGGGGGAGGTGAAAAACTGTTTTTT. Translating it yields CASRETGGGEKLFF.

This clone showed up just a few times. The chain carries TRBV7-9 and TRBJ1-4; D may be TRBD1 (5 bases). CDR3 size: 14 residues. The germline V and J ends were trimmed by 1 base and 11 bases, with 14 bases remaining between them. CDR1 is SEHNR and CDR2 is FQNEAQ in the germline V gene (reference sequence). CDR3 bases: TGTGCCAGCAGCTTAGAAACGTTCTCAGGGAAACTGTTTTTT. This translates into CASSLETFSGKLFF. The whole variable domain, remainder taken from reference TRBV7-9 and TRBJ1-4, is DTGVSQNPRHKITKRGQNVTFRCDPISEHNRLYWYRQTLGQGPEFLTYFQNEAQLEKSRLLSDRFSAERPKGSFSTLEIQRTEQGDSAMYLCASSLETFSGKLFFGSGTQLSVL.